A selection of T cell receptor beta chains follows, all from one sample in a study of cytomegalovirus exposure and HLA in healthy donors. Measured with immunoSEQ multiplex PCR; TCRdb has only the in-frame clones, and not every one. The sample lists 200,000 to 250,000 clones; about 74% were seen once. The sequenced sample consisted of PBMCs. The receptors were sampled from a woman aged 30 to 39 in good health and CMV-seronegative. CDR3s include the opening cysteine and the closing phenylalanine or tryptophan. A D gene is named only where the DNA matches it firmly. Size is stated for part of the rows, as once, few or many counts, or as a class when the clone is expanded.

cdr3_nt: TGTGCCAGCAGTTACAGTTCGGAGGCGGGGGGTGAGCAGTTCTTC
cdr3_aa: CASSYSSEAGGEQFF
clone_size: few
j_call: TRBJ2-1
v_call: TRBV6-6
d_call: TRBD2

cdr3_nt: TGTGCCAGCAGCCAAGTAATCGGAAACACCATATATTTT
cdr3_aa: CASSQVIGNTIYF
clone_size: NA
j_call: TRBJ1-3
v_call: TRBV4-2
d_call: NA

cdr3_nt: TGTGCCAGCAGCGTAAGGGGAGGGACGGTCACCGGGGAGCTGTTTTTT
cdr3_aa: CASSVRGGTVTGELFF
clone_size: NA
j_call: TRBJ2-2
v_call: TRBV9
d_call: TRBD2

cdr3_nt: TGTGCCAGCTCACCTGTCGGGACAGGGAACACTGAAGCTTTCTTT
cdr3_aa: CASSPVGTGNTEAFF
clone_size: NA
j_call: TRBJ1-1
v_call: TRBV18
d_call: TRBD1

cdr3_nt: TGCGCCAGCAGCACTCGACTAGCGGGAATAGAGACCCAGTACTTC
cdr3_aa: CASSTRLAGIETQYF
clone_size: NA
j_call: TRBJ2-5
v_call: TRBV5-1
d_call: TRBD2

cdr3_nt: TGTGCCAGCAGCTTACAGGTCGGCAGCTATGGCTACACCTTC
cdr3_aa: CASSLQVGSYGYTF
clone_size: NA
j_call: TRBJ1-2
v_call: TRBV11-2
d_call: NA

cdr3_nt: TGTGCCAGCAGCCCCAACGGGGAGAATGGCTACACCTTC
cdr3_aa: CASSPNGENGYTF
clone_size: NA
j_call: TRBJ1-2
v_call: TRBV5-4
d_call: NA

cdr3_nt: TGTGCCAGCAGCGAGACGGGACAGGGGACTGGCTACGAGCAGTACTTC
cdr3_aa: CASSETGQGTGYEQYF
clone_size: once
j_call: TRBJ2-7
v_call: TRBV9
d_call: TRBD1

cdr3_nt: TGTGCCAGCAGCAGCAACAGGGATCAGCCCCAGCATTTT
cdr3_aa: CASSSNRDQPQHF
clone_size: NA
j_call: TRBJ1-5
v_call: TRBV5-8
d_call: NA

cdr3_nt: TGTGCCTGGAGGCGACGGGGAGGGGCGCTTTCCGGCTACACCTTC
cdr3_aa: CAWRRRGGALSGYTF
clone_size: NA
j_call: TRBJ1-2
v_call: TRBV30
d_call: NA

cdr3_nt: TGTGCCAGCAGTGATTCTAGCGGGAGTGAGACCCAGTACTTC
cdr3_aa: CASSDSSGSETQYF
clone_size: once
j_call: TRBJ2-5
v_call: TRBV2
d_call: TRBD2

cdr3_nt: TGTGCCGCCGGGACAGACTTTAATGAAAAACTGTTTTTT
cdr3_aa: CAAGTDFNEKLFF
clone_size: NA
j_call: TRBJ1-4
v_call: TRBV10-3
d_call: TRBD1

cdr3_nt: TGTGCCAGCAGCTTAGCGAGGGGACTAGCGGACAATGAGCAGTTCTTC
cdr3_aa: CASSLARGLADNEQFF
clone_size: few
j_call: TRBJ2-1
v_call: TRBV7-9
d_call: TRBD2

cdr3_nt: TGTGCCAGCTCGGGGGGTAACTATGGCTACACCTTC
cdr3_aa: CASSGGNYGYTF
clone_size: NA
j_call: TRBJ1-2
v_call: TRBV28
d_call: NA

cdr3_nt: TGTGCCAGCAGCCAAGACCTAAGGGGGACGGCGGAGGTTATTCATGAAAAACTGTTTTTT
cdr3_aa: CASSQDLRGTAEVIHEKLFF
clone_size: NA
j_call: TRBJ1-4
v_call: TRBV4-2
d_call: NA

cdr3_nt: TGTGCCAGCAGCGGCCGGGGACTAGCGGGAGGATCCCCCCCCTCAGATACGCAGTATTTT
cdr3_aa: CASSGRGLAGGSPPSDTQYF
clone_size: NA
j_call: TRBJ2-3
v_call: TRBV7-3
d_call: TRBD2

cdr3_nt: TGTGCCAGCGCAGAACGGGACATAAGGGAAACTGAAGCTTTCTTT
cdr3_aa: CASAERDIRETEAFF
clone_size: NA
j_call: TRBJ1-1
v_call: TRBV6-1
d_call: NA

cdr3_nt: TGTGCCATCAGTGAGAGGGGACAGGGGGCATCGTGGTATGGCTACACCTTC
cdr3_aa: CAISERGQGASWYGYTF
clone_size: NA
j_call: TRBJ1-2
v_call: TRBV10-3
d_call: TRBD1

cdr3_nt: TGTGCCAGCAGTAGCAGACAGGGGGCGAGTGAGCAGTTCTTC
cdr3_aa: CASSSRQGASEQFF
clone_size: NA
j_call: TRBJ2-1
v_call: TRBV11-3
d_call: TRBD1

cdr3_nt: TGTGCCAGCAGCTTAGGGGGACAGAACCCTAACTATGGCTACACCTTC
cdr3_aa: CASSLGGQNPNYGYTF
clone_size: NA
j_call: TRBJ1-2
v_call: TRBV11-2
d_call: TRBD1

cdr3_nt: TGTGCCAGCAAGGCACCCGGGGAATACACCTTC
cdr3_aa: CASKAPGEYTF
clone_size: once
j_call: TRBJ1-2
v_call: TRBV28
d_call: NA

cdr3_nt: TGTGCCAGTAGCGGGACTGGGACAGGGAACACTGAAGCTTTCTTT
cdr3_aa: CASSGTGTGNTEAFF
clone_size: NA
j_call: TRBJ1-1
v_call: TRBV19
d_call: TRBD1

cdr3_nt: TGTGCCAGCAGCCCCGGACAGGGGCGAGATACGCAGTATTTT
cdr3_aa: CASSPGQGRDTQYF
clone_size: once
j_call: TRBJ2-3
v_call: TRBV7-3
d_call: TRBD1

cdr3_nt: TGCAGCGTGATTGACTTTACTGACACTGAAGCTTTCTTT
cdr3_aa: CSVIDFTDTEAFF
clone_size: NA
j_call: TRBJ1-1
v_call: TRBV29-1
d_call: NA

cdr3_nt: TGTGCCAGCAGAGCAACTAGCGGGAGTAGCAATGAGCAGTTCTTC
cdr3_aa: CASRATSGSSNEQFF
clone_size: NA
j_call: TRBJ2-1
v_call: TRBV7-9
d_call: TRBD2

cdr3_nt: TGTGCCAGCAGCCGGGACCTCCGGGGGGAGCAGTACTTC
cdr3_aa: CASSRDLRGEQYF
clone_size: NA
j_call: TRBJ2-7
v_call: TRBV5-8
d_call: NA

cdr3_nt: TGTGCCAGTAGTATACAGGGGGCGTCCTACGAGCAGTACTTC
cdr3_aa: CASSIQGASYEQYF
clone_size: NA
j_call: TRBJ2-7
v_call: TRBV19
d_call: TRBD1

cdr3_nt: TGTGCCAGCAGGTTACAATGGGACAGGGCTAACTATGGCTACACCTTC
cdr3_aa: CASRLQWDRANYGYTF
clone_size: NA
j_call: TRBJ1-2
v_call: TRBV27
d_call: TRBD1

cdr3_nt: TGTGCCAGCAGCAGTGACATGAGCTATGGCTACACCTTC
cdr3_aa: CASSSDMSYGYTF
clone_size: few
j_call: TRBJ1-2
v_call: TRBV6-5
d_call: NA

cdr3_nt: TGTGCCAGCATTCAAGGGGCGCATAGCAATCAGCCCCAGCATTTT
cdr3_aa: CASIQGAHSNQPQHF
clone_size: NA
j_call: TRBJ1-5
v_call: TRBV6-5
d_call: NA

cdr3_nt: TGTGCCAGCAGCCCAGAACCAGGTTATATGGGTGAAGCTTTCTTT
cdr3_aa: CASSPEPGYMGEAFF
clone_size: NA
j_call: TRBJ1-1
v_call: TRBV7-8
d_call: NA

cdr3_nt: TGCGCCAGCAGCGTACAGGGGGGCCAAGAGACCCAGTACTTC
cdr3_aa: CASSVQGGQETQYF
clone_size: few
j_call: TRBJ2-5
v_call: TRBV5-1
d_call: TRBD1

cdr3_nt: TGTGCCAGCAGCCAAGAAACGAGGAACACCGGGGAGCTGTTTTTT
cdr3_aa: CASSQETRNTGELFF
clone_size: NA
j_call: TRBJ2-2
v_call: TRBV4-2
d_call: NA